The 27 T cell receptor beta chains reported below all come from one sample, sequenced in a study of cytomegalovirus exposure and HLA in healthy donors. PCR amplification relied on 60 Vbeta primers (plus 13 Jbeta primers). The assay was immunoSEQ multiplex PCR, and TCRdb's table has in-frame clones only and misses some. The table shows under 200,000 clones, with more than 75% occurring only once. The sample was PBMCs. All receptors come from a male donor in good health and CMV-seropositive.

V is TRBV4-2 and J is TRBJ1-6, with D maybe TRBD1 (6 bases). Germline V gene data show CDR1 as LGHNA and CDR2 as YNFKEQ. The ends were cut back, 0 bases at V and 9 bases at J, with 12 bases in the middle. The CDR3 contains 15 residues. The CDR3 loop is CASSQDIGGVSPLHF. The CDR3 coding sequence is TGTGCCAGCAGCCAAGATATAGGGGGGGTTTCACCCCTCCACTTT.

The chain combines TRBV5-5 with TRBJ2-3; D remains unclear. The CDR3 sequence is 14 residues long. The ends were cut back, 0 bases at V and 3 bases at J, with 8 bases in the middle. In germline, CDR1 is SGHKS, CDR2 YYEKEE (reference sequence). CDR3 protein: CASSLDSNTDTQYF. The DNA for the CDR3 is TGTGCCAGCAGCTTGGACAGTAATACAGATACGCAGTATTTT.

This clone has a single count. The chain employs TRBV28 and TRBJ1-5; maybe TRBD1 (6 bases). Germline CDR1 MDHEN, CDR2 SYDVKM. V was clipped by 8 bases and J by 3 bases, with 17 bases between them. This CDR3 has 15 residues. This chain's CDR3 is CASRAWDIHNQPQHF. The CDR3 DNA reads TGTGCCAGCCGCGCATGGGACATTCACAATCAGCCCCAGCATTTT.

The chain couples TRBV5-1 to TRBJ2-3; 8 bases agree with TRBD2. Germline loops: CDR1 SGHRS, CDR2 YFSETQ. The CDR3 totals 15 residues. V shed 4 bases, J shed 4 bases, and the junction held 8 bases outside the gene matches. CDR3 protein: CASSVGLDEADTQYF. CDR3 in DNA: TGCGCCAGCAGCGTGGGACTAGATGAGGCAGATACGCAGTATTTT. Looking up the rest from reference TRBV5-1 and TRBJ2-3 gives the full variable domain: KAGVTQTPRYLIKTRGQQVTLSCSPISGHRSVSWYQQTPGQGLQFLFEYFSETQRNKGNFPGRFSGRQFSNSRSEMNVSTLELGDSALYLCASSVGLDEADTQYFGPGTRLTVL.

This rearrangement joins TRBV7-2 to TRBJ1-2, with 7 bases fitting TRBD1. The CDR3 consists of 17 residues. J gave up 8 bases and V 5 bases, and 20 bases lay outside the gene matches. Germline V gene lookup returns CDR1 SGHTA and CDR2 FQGNSA. In nucleotides, the CDR3 is TGTGCCAGCAGCCCGGGGCGGGGCACAGGGGAATGGTGGGGCTACACCTTC. Translated, it gives CASSPGRGTGEWWGYTF.

This sequence joins TRBV7-3 and TRBJ2-7, with 7 bases identical to TRBD1. After removal of 4 bases from V and 6 bases from J, the junction contained 9 bases not matched to a gene. CDR1 and CDR2 (germline): SGHTA, FQGTGA. The CDR3 loop spans 14 amino acids. The CDR3 nucleotides are TGTGCCAGCAGCTATGACAGGGAGATCGCCGAGCAGTACTTC. As protein: CASSYDREIAEQYF.

The chain carries TRBV9 and TRBJ2-3; possible D gene TRBD2, 6 bases. Trimming left V 2 bases short and J 2 bases short, with 15 bases between. The germline V gene has CDR1 SGDLS and CDR2 YYNGEE. The CDR3 consists of 16 residues. The DNA of the CDR3 is TGTGCCAGCAGCGTGTCACTAGCCGCTAACACAGATACGCAGTATTTT. This translates into CASSVSLAANTDTQYF.

V gene TRBV9 combines with J gene TRBJ2-1, with 8 bases identical to TRBD2. Trimming removed 0 bases from V and 6 bases from J; junction bases left unmatched: 8. The germline gives CDR1 SGDLS, CDR2 YYNGEE. The CDR3 has 16 residues. CDR3 protein: CASSVEGLAGTNEQFF. As DNA, the CDR3 is TGTGCCAGCAGCGTAGAAGGGCTAGCGGGTACCAATGAGCAGTTCTTC.

The genes are TRBV27 and TRBJ1-2; D remains ambiguous. Germline V gene lookup returns CDR1 MNHEY and CDR2 SMNVEV (reference sequence). V lost 5 bases and J lost 4, with 23 bases in between. The CDR3 has 17 residues. Here the CDR3 DNA reads TGTGCCAGCAGTGTCATTGCCGTCGGGTCGGCTGGCTATGGCTACACCTTC. Its protein product is CASSVIAVGSAGYGYTF.

The chain couples TRBV5-4 to TRBJ2-7; D gene ambiguous. Per the germline V gene, CDR1 is SGHNT and CDR2 is YYREEE (reference sequence). The CDR3 is 12 residues long. The ends were cut back, 2 bases at V and 5 bases at J, with 8 bases in the middle. CDR3: CASSLRGHEQYF. DNA of the CDR3: TGTGCCAGCAGCTTACGAGGCCACGAGCAGTACTTC.

The chain joins TRBV6-5 to TRBJ1-1; maybe TRBD1 (5 bases). V lost 3 bases, J lost 4 bases, and 12 bases lay in between. This CDR3 spans 14 amino acids. Per germline, CDR1 MNHEY and CDR2 SVGAGI. The CDR3 region is CASSYQGRATEAFF. CDR3 nucleotides: TGTGCCAGCAGTTATCAGGGTAGGGCCACTGAAGCTTTCTTT.

The chain recombines TRBV30 with TRBJ2-5, with D tentatively TRBD2 (5 bases). V was cut by 7 bases and J by 4 bases, with 16 bases left in between. Germline V gives CDR1 GTSNPN, CDR2 SVGIG (reference sequence). The CDR3 has 13 amino acids. Written as DNA, the CDR3 is TGTGCCTCGACGCCCGGGGTAGCAGAGACCCAGTACTTC. It specifies CASTPGVAETQYF.

The chain combines TRBV5-4 with TRBJ2-7, with 11 bases fitting TRBD1. The junction had 7 bases not matched to a gene; V was cut back by 4 bases and J by 1 base. The germline V gene encodes CDR1 SGHNT and CDR2 YYREEE (reference sequence). CDR3 length equals 16 residues. This CDR3 is CASSGRDRGGSYEQYF. Written as DNA, the CDR3 is TGTGCCAGCAGCGGACGGGACAGGGGGGGGTCCTACGAGCAGTACTTC.

This chain joins TRBV11-2 and TRBJ2-5, with a weak D call TRBD2 (5 bases). Trimming took off 5 bases at V and 2 bases at J, with 12 bases between the two ends. This CDR3 region has 14 residues. Germline CDR1 and CDR2: SGHAT and FQNNGV. The CDR3 loop reads CASSPGRGQETQYF. The CDR3 DNA follows: TGTGCCAGCAGCCCTGGGAGAGGACAAGAGACCCAGTACTTC.

The chain joins TRBV7-2 to TRBJ1-1, with TRBD1 matching over 7 bases. CDR3 size: 14 residues. With V trimmed by 7 bases and J by 6 bases, 11 bases remained unmatched. Germline V CDR1 and CDR2: SGHTA, FQGNSA. The DNA of the CDR3 is TGTGCCAGCAATCTGATTAGGGGGCAGGCTGAAGCTTTCTTT. As protein: CASNLIRGQAEAFF.

The chain carries TRBV5-1 and TRBJ1-1; D remains ambiguous. V was shortened by 0 bases and J by 5 bases, with 11 bases between the two germline ends. CDR1 is SGHRS and CDR2 is YFSETQ in the germline V gene. The CDR3 length is 14 residues. DNA for the CDR3: TGCGCCAGCAGCTTGGGGCAGATCTTTACTGAAGCTTTCTTT. Translated: CASSLGQIFTEAFF.

The chain has TRBV12-5 and TRBJ2-2; 8 nucleotides align to TRBD1. The CDR3 totals 17 residues. After removal of 2 bases from V and 0 bases from J, the junction contained 5 bases not matched to a gene. Germline V gives CDR1 LGHNT, CDR2 FRNRAP. The CDR3 is CASGLLRDRTNTGELFF. The CDR3 bases are TGTGCTAGTGGTTTGCTCCGGGACAGGACGAACACCGGGGAGCTGTTTTTT.

A word on this clone: The junction does not match germline at one end; this may be a read error. This chain uses TRBV7-9 with TRBJ1-1, with D possibly matching TRBD1 (6 bases). Germline CDR1 is SEHNR and CDR2 is FQNEAQ (reference sequence). The CDR3 loop spans 15 amino acids. CDR3 sequence reads: CSSSTNREGNTEAFF. The CDR3 DNA sequence: TGTTCCAGCAGCACCAACAGGGAGGGGAACACTGAAGCTTTCTTT. Full variable domain (rest looked up from reference TRBV7-9 and TRBJ1-1): DTGVSQNPRHKITKRGQNVTFRCDPISEHNRLYWYRQTLGQGPEFLTYFQNEAQLEKSRLLSDRFSAERPKGSFSTLEIQRTEQGDSAMYLCSSSTNREGNTEAFFGQGTRLTVV.

V usage is TRBV9 and J usage is TRBJ1-2; D might be TRBD1 (6 bases). CDR1 is SGDLS and CDR2 is YYNGEE in the germline V gene. Trimming took 3 bases from V and 4 from J, leaving 19 bases between them. The CDR3 spans 16 residues. CDR3 coding DNA: TGTGCCAGCAGCGGAGCGGGGGACAAACTTCTCTATGGCTACACCTTC. Translating gives CASSGAGDKLLYGYTF.

V gene TRBV7-2 combines with J gene TRBJ1-3; unclear D gene. Per germline, CDR1 SGHTA and CDR2 FQGNSA. CDR3 length equals 16 residues. Trimming removed 5 bases at V and 3 bases at J, with 17 bases between. The CDR3 nucleotides read TGTGCCAGCAGCCAGTCTATTGGAGTACTTGGAAACACCATATATTTT. It yields the protein CASSQSIGVLGNTIYF.

This chain joins TRBV7-9 and TRBJ2-1; D might be TRBD1 (5 bases). The V end lost 3 bases, the J end lost 2 bases, and 14 bases lay between the germline ends. Germline V gene data show CDR1 as SEHNR and CDR2 as FQNEAQ (reference sequence). The CDR3 length is 16 residues. The CDR3 sequence: CASSFFRQGPYNEQFF. The DNA of the CDR3 is TGTGCCAGCAGCTTCTTCAGGCAGGGTCCCTACAATGAGCAGTTCTTC.

V gene TRBV29-1 combines with J gene TRBJ2-7; TRBD2 matches at 7 bases. Germline V CDR1 and CDR2: SQVTM, ANQGSEA. CDR3 length: 16 amino acids. V gave up 4 bases and J gave up 0 bases; unmatched junction bases: 12. The CDR3 coding sequence is TGCAGCGTTGTTGGACTAGAAAGACCTTTCTCCTACGAGCAGTACTTC. Encoded protein: CSVVGLERPFSYEQYF.

In this sample, this clone turned up a few times. The chain carries TRBV29-1 and TRBJ2-2; 7 bases are shared with TRBD2. Germline CDR1 SQVTM, CDR2 ANQGSEA. The CDR3 length is 13 residues. Losses at the gene ends were 6 bases for V and 6 bases for J; bases not matched to a gene: 7. In DNA, the CDR3 is TGCAGCGTAACCCGACGGGGGGCCGGGGAGCTGTTTTTT. Amino acids: CSVTRRGAGELFF.

A few counts support this clone. V usage is TRBV19 and J usage is TRBJ1-2; the match to TRBD1 covers 7 bases. Germline V gene data show CDR1 as LNHDA and CDR2 as SQIVND (reference sequence). With 3 bases clipped from V and 0 bases from J, the junction kept 4 bases outside the gene matches. The CDR3 covers 15 residues. CDR3 nucleotides: TGTGCCAGTAGTATGGACAGGACCTCTAACTATGGCTACACCTTC. This encodes CASSMDRTSNYGYTF.

The gene calls are TRBV12-5 and TRBJ1-2, with D tentatively TRBD1 (6 bases). The germline CDR1 and CDR2 sequences are LGHNT and FRNRAP. CDR3 length: 17 amino acids. The germline V and J ends were trimmed by 2 bases and 8 bases, with 24 bases remaining between them. The DNA of the CDR3 is TGTGCTAGTGGTTTGTACGGGGCGGGGGGCCCTCTATCAGGCTACACCTTC. Translating it yields CASGLYGAGGPLSGYTF.

The chain links TRBV18 to TRBJ1-1; no reliable D call. In germline, CDR1 is KGHSH, CDR2 LQKENI. Trimming pared 3 bases from V and 1 base from J, leaving 12 bases between. The CDR3 has 15 amino acids. CDR3 loop: CASSPQAVWNTEAFF. CDR3 nucleotide sequence: TGTGCCAGCTCACCCCAAGCGGTTTGGAACACTGAAGCTTTCTTT.

In this sample, this clone turned up a few times. This sequence joins TRBV19 and TRBJ2-5; 11 bases are a match to TRBD2. There are 13 residues in the CDR3. Germline assignment: CDR1 LNHDA and CDR2 SQIVND (reference sequence). Trimming removed 6 bases from V and 5 bases from J; junction bases left unmatched: 2. The CDR3 DNA reads as TGTGCCAGTAGCCTAGCGGGGGGCGAGACCCAGTACTTC. The encoded protein is CASSLAGGETQYF. Together with reference TRBV19 and TRBJ2-5, the CDR3 gives the full variable domain: DGGITQSPKYLFRKEGQNVTLSCEQNLNHDAMYWYRQDPGQGLRLIYYSQIVNDFQKGDIAEGYSVSREKKESFPLTVTSAQKNPTAFYLCASSLAGGETQYFGPGTRLLVL.